Sequencing of this T cell receptor beta chain was carried out in a study of cytomegalovirus exposure and HLA in healthy donors (TCRdb year 2017). General notes on the study: An earlier analysis of around 600 of the donors reported 276 Gb of sequence data and 117 million unique TCR beta sequences from approximately 180 million T cells. Around 320 gigabases of sequencing data and approximately 80 million unique TCR sequences were included in an early release covering about 620 HLA-typed donors. Of the roughly 400 genotyped donors, 70% to 90% were placed in the genetic ancestry cluster associated with self-reported Caucasian donors. The study aimed to test whether cataloging public T cell receptors could reveal signatures of past pathogen exposure. The study profiled the T cell repertoires of 500 to 800 subjects by immunosequencing and related them to cytomegalovirus serostatus. Besides the first cohort of about 730 subjects, a separate validation cohort made up of over 100 different subjects was used. High-throughput TCR immunosequencing, statistical association of individual TCRs with disease status, and machine learning were combined to predict cytomegalovirus infection status. A later analysis re-examined previously published TCR beta repertoires from several hundred donors and added high-resolution HLA genotyping to investigate patterns of TCR occurrence. The later analysis used no new phenotypic data to find candidate immune exposures, relying instead on TCR beta sequences and their occurrence across donors. In an earlier analysis of over 550 of the donors, high-throughput TCR beta sequencing was used to judge whether each TCR beta V gene segment behaved as functional or pseudogenic. Donor age, sex, ethnicity and CMV serostatus were compiled together with the repertoire data. In a later genetic analysis, genome-wide SNP genotypes for about three fifths of the roughly 670 donors were used, and that subset was treated as a discovery cohort. Every discovery cohort repertoire had been produced on one sequencing platform. HLA typing covered class I and class II loci at four-digit resolution. The number of donors typed differed by locus, with 629-630 for A, B, C, DRB1 and DQB1, 522 for DQA1, 600 to 610 for DPA1, and some 440 for DPB1. Roughly 5 DR-DQ haplotypes were handled as single units for association and clustering, since linkage in the cohort was strong. Among around 400 genotyped donors of the cohort, an average of about 240,000 unique TCR beta nucleotide sequences were sequenced per donor, roughly 20% of them non-productive.

The library was built by means of the immunoSEQ multiplex PCR assay. For the multiplex PCR, a mixture combining 60 forward primers for TCR Vbeta segments and 13 reverse primers for TCR Jbeta segments was used. The CDR3 region of rearranged TCR beta genes was amplified from genomic DNA by a multiplex PCR assay. The Illumina HiSeq System was used to sequence the amplified TCR beta libraries as 87-base-pair reads. The original methods were these. Across the 700 or so repertoires, a later analysis counted 60 million to 90 million unique TCR beta chains, some 11 million of which were shared by at least two donors. A nearest-neighbor algorithm error-corrected the raw reads and collapsed the reads into unique sequences, merging closely related sequences to remove PCR and sequencing errors. Alignment of CDR3 sequences to IMGT reference sequences was used to assign V, D and J gene segments. Each retained sequence needed at least a six-nucleotide match to both a V gene segment and a J gene segment. A rearrangement counted as productive if the CDR3 had no stop codons and remained in frame with V and J, and every other rearrangement counted as non-productive. CDR3 was defined according to IMGT convention as the region running from the second conserved V-encoded cysteine to the conserved J-encoded phenylalanine. The earlier analysis of about 560 of the donors excluded any sequence lacking an unambiguous match to a single V gene segment. An earlier analysis of several hundred of the donors classified V segments as functional when productive rearrangements were above 56.7% and as segregating when the standard deviation between donors was above 5%. To diagnose cytomegalovirus status from the catalog of TCR beta chain sequences, a statistical classification framework was built. A later analysis assigned V and J genes by comparing TCR nucleotide sequences with IMGT/GENE-DB human TR gene sequences. Using the TCRdist pipeline, a later analysis assigned CDR3 sequences along with most-parsimonious VDJ recombination scenarios. A later analysis defined each TCR beta chain by its CDR3 amino acid sequence plus V-gene family, and excluded reads lacking a unique V-gene family. In a later analysis, approximately 590 highly shared, low-generation-probability nucleotide sequences were removed to address suspected cross-contamination and a sequencing artifact. In a later analysis, a clonal expansion index for each public chain was calculated from normalized within-repertoire ranks of inferred template counts. A later analysis computed generation probabilities with a VDJ recombination model fitted to out-of-frame rearrangements, and checked the results against IGoR. In a later analysis, TCR-TCR, TCR-HLA and TCR-CMV co-occurrence was scored with hypergeometric tests, and a repertoire-size bias correction was applied to TCR pairs. In a later analysis, false discovery rates were estimated by permuting HLA or CMV assignments 20 times. In a later analysis, co-occurring TCRs were grouped using DBSCAN, and TCRdist sequence similarity was added for clustering within HLA-allele-positive subsets. Repertoires with fewer than 30,000 or more than 120,000 public chains were left out of co-occurrence clustering, as were five repertoires with anomalous nucleotide sharing. Imported from immuneACCESS, the table was reduced by TCRdb to in-frame sequences with V and J called. These copies leave out some clones; in studies compared against another copy, an unresolved V gene accounts for under half, and the cause of the remainder is not known. For V, J and clone size, that table is used; D and trimming come from the DNA. The sample contains about 120,000 clones, roughly 80% of them found a single time. The ten largest clonotypes hold 1.3% of the sample.

Points on this clone: Its specific antigen is unknown. Base quality data are lacking; no much larger clone is found one base away.

The cohort was made up of approximately 670 healthy bone marrow donors. Cohort members were all nominally healthy when sampled, although unrecorded immune exposures were likely present. The donor was CMV seronegative and belonged to the group of 352 seronegative cohort members. A peripheral blood sample was provided by each donor, and peripheral blood mononuclear cells were used for TCR beta sequencing. Genomic DNA was extracted from the blood cell samples with the Qiagen DNeasy Blood Extraction Kit. Spanning cysteine to phenylalanine, the CDR3 consists of 15 amino acids. Left in the record is the CDR3 DNA by itself, 45 bases read in frame from the first base. Germline trimming amounts to 1 base on V and 5 bases on J, with 7 as the count of junction bases outside the gene matches. CDR1 and CDR2 were assigned from the germline V gene (reference sequence) as SEHNR and FQNEAQ. Broad study findings and their caveats: In this cohort, only TCR beta chains were sequenced, and detectable features were limited by the absence of alpha or paired-chain data. A group of highly shared sequence variants was considered likely to be a technical artifact of the sequencing pipeline. Seventeen rarely observed V segments, including chromosome 9 orphons, were excluded from the earlier analysis of a few hundred of the donors because counts were too low. Compared with the approximately 720-donor mean, donors in an Asian-associated ancestry cluster had fewer N-insertions in productive TCRs, according to a later genetic analysis. A later analysis found that HLA-associated TCR beta chains were more clonally expanded and had lower generation probabilities than equally common non-associated chains. Linkage disequilibrium might explain the correlated functional status among segregating V segments, but an unknown experimental factor could not be ruled out. According to a later analysis, TCR association rates differed among HLA loci, with DRB1 alleles showing the most associated TCRs and HLA-C alleles showing the fewest. Immune exposure information for the cohort was limited to CMV serostatus. The classifier was reported to diagnose cytomegalovirus status with high specificity and sensitivity in both the original cohort and the validation cohort. In vitro tests confirmed that a few of the cytomegalovirus-associated TCR beta chains recognize cytomegalovirus antigens. According to a later analysis, parvovirus B19, influenza, CMV and Epstein-Barr virus appeared linked to several top co-occurrence clusters. Most TCR sequences were observed very rarely across donors, whereas some public TCRs were present in many individuals. According to a later analysis, most CMV-associated TCR beta chains appeared to be HLA-restricted, and the HLA associations seemed to be driven largely by CMV exposure. A further reported finding was that TCR beta sequences accurately predicted the HLA-A and HLA-B alleles for most subjects in the first cohort. Some IMGT-functional V segments, including TRBV6-2 and TRBV6-3, could not be told apart with the 87-base-pair reads, so those segments were excluded. Sequencing depth was assumed to be roughly uniform across donors in the presence/absence analyses, though that assumption may not hold. Because HLA typing was missing for some donors at each locus, association tests included only the typed subset. Strong co-occurrence of HLA alleles, especially DR and DQ, made assigning TCR associations to individual alleles difficult. The authors suggested that the approach could potentially be extended to other disease states and immunological phenotypes. A total of 150 or so TCR beta chains were listed by the study as associated with cytomegalovirus. Broadly in line with IMGT annotations, most TCR beta V segments showed up in productive rearrangements about 87% or about 30% of the time in an earlier analysis of around 600 of the donors. At a false discovery rate of 0.05, a later analysis linked 15,000 to 20,000 TCR beta sequences to specific HLA alleles. A later genetic analysis associated a missense DCLRE1C variant with V-gene and J-gene trimming of TCR beta chains, and an independent cohort replicated the association.

The sequence was collected from a woman aged 25 to 39 in good health and CMV-seronegative. Sequenced sample: PBMCs. This receptor chain uses TRBV7-9 and TRBJ2-7, and 8 junctional nucleotides match TRBD1. In nucleotides, the sequence is TGTGCCAGCAGCTTAGACCGGGACAGGTCTAACGAGCAGTACTTC. Its coded protein is CASSLDRDRSNEQYF.